This T cell receptor beta chain was identified in a study of T cells after yellow fever vaccination. With respect to this clonotype: Its antigen is still unknown.

The CDR3 loop spans 13 amino acids. Trimming shortened V by 3 bases and J by 3 bases, and 8 bases separated the two germline ends. The germline V gene encodes CDR1 SGHRS and CDR2 YFSETQ. The study, taken as a whole, reports: Within FACS-sorted repertoires, abundant clonotypes contaminating from the bulk population could be present. Only a small proportion of the clonotypes turned up in both the CD4 and the CD8 compartments, likely arising from convergent recombination. Post-booster samples contained most primary-vaccination clones (approximately 96% CD4, approximately 88% CD8).

It was through 5'RACE template switching that TCR cDNA was made, with a universal primer site and UMIs added. MiXCR, run by TCRdb on the 5' RACE reads, gives a single entry per CDR3 protein. The sample contains 300,000 to 450,000 distinct CDR3 sequences, about 8.3% of which appear only once. The V gene is TRBV5-1, the J gene TRBJ2-3, with D possibly being TRBD2 (6 bases). The specimen comprised PBMCs, sampled around 45 days after the first yellow fever vaccination. The TCR was taken from a man aged 18 to 29 who received the YFV17D yellow fever vaccine. In DNA form, the CDR3 reads TGCGCCAGCAGCTCGGAGGGGACAGATACGCAGTATTTT. Its protein product is CASSSEGTDTQYF.